This is a list of T cell receptor beta chains from one sample in a study of blood T cell repertoires in COVID-19. Profiling relied on immunoSEQ multiplex PCR, and the TCRdb table lists in-frame clones only, not all of them. The sample lists 70,000 to 100,000 clones, around 88% occurring once. Sample: peripheral blood. The receptors originated from a man of 80 years or more with active or convalescent COVID-19. Both conserved end residues are part of each CDR3. The D gene is left open where the match is weak. Where a row states a size, it is once, few, many or the class of an expanded clone; other rows omit it.

V,J,D,size,CDR3,DNA
TRBV19,TRBJ2-1,.,few,CASSASRYNEQFF,TGTGCCAGTAGTGCTAGCAGGTACAATGAGCAGTTCTTC
TRBV4-1,TRBJ2-1,.,.,CASSLVGGSSYNEQFF,TGCGCCAGCAGCCTGGTGGGGGGAAGCTCCTACAATGAGCAGTTCTTC
TRBV5-4,TRBJ1-6,.,.,CASSLAGLLGSPLHF,TGTGCCAGCAGCTTGGCAGGGCTCTTAGGTTCACCCCTCCACTTT
TRBV7-9,TRBJ1-2,TRBD1,.,CASSLVSGQGSGYTF,TGTGCCAGCAGCTTAGTATCGGGACAGGGGTCTGGCTACACCTTC
TRBV27,TRBJ1-2,TRBD1,once,CASSLGAGGLGGYTF,TGTGCCAGCAGCCTGGGGGCAGGGGGCTTAGGAGGCTACACCTTC
TRBV6-4,TRBJ1-6,.,.,CASSRPRQQFNSPLHF,TGTGCCAGCAGTAGGCCAAGACAGCAATTTAATTCACCCCTCCACTTT
TRBV4-3,TRBJ2-3,TRBD1,.,CASSRTGGADTQYF,TGCGCCAGCAGCCGGACAGGGGGCGCAGATACGCAGTATTTT
TRBV28,TRBJ2-3,TRBD2,once,CASSRTSGANTDTQYF,TGTGCCAGCAGCCGAACTAGCGGGGCAAATACAGATACGCAGTATTTT
TRBV7-2,TRBJ2-5,TRBD2,.,CASSQYGLAGGETQYF,TGTGCCAGCAGCCAATATGGACTAGCGGGAGGAGAGACCCAGTACTTC
TRBV6-5,TRBJ1-6,.,.,CASSYERGSPLHF,TGTGCCAGCAGTTACGAGCGCGGTTCACCCCTCCACTTT
TRBV30,TRBJ2-3,TRBD1,few,CARGSRGGGTDTQYF,TGTGCCAGAGGAAGCCGAGGGGGCGGCACAGATACGCAGTATTTT
TRBV25-1,TRBJ2-1,.,.,CASSEDSLSYNEQFF,TGTGCCAGCAGTGAAGACTCCTTGTCCTACAATGAGCAGTTCTTC
TRBV4-3,TRBJ1-1,TRBD1,.,CASSQSTTGPGAFF,TGCGCCAGCAGCCAATCCACGACAGGGCCCGGAGCTTTCTTT
TRBV9,TRBJ2-1,TRBD2,.,CASSVVGGSSYNEQFF,TGTGCCAGCAGCGTAGTTGGCGGGAGCTCCTACAATGAGCAGTTCTTC
TRBV4-2,TRBJ2-1,TRBD2,.,CASSQSGRPHNEQFF,TGTGCCAGCAGCCAGAGCGGGAGGCCCCACAATGAGCAGTTCTTC
TRBV29-1,TRBJ2-1,TRBD2,.,CSVELAGGPPGEQFF,TGCAGCGTTGAACTCGCGGGAGGGCCTCCTGGTGAGCAGTTCTTC
TRBV5-4,TRBJ1-2,.,.,CASSLMGGVYGYTF,TGTGCCAGCAGCTTGATGGGGGGGGTCTATGGCTACACCTTC
TRBV11-2,TRBJ2-7,TRBD2,.,CAVSGWRLAGGSFDEQYF,TGTGCCGTCTCAGGGTGGAGACTAGCGGGAGGATCTTTTGACGAGCAGTACTTC
TRBV5-6,TRBJ1-1,.,.,CASSLRANTEAFF,TGTGCCAGCAGCTTGCGCGCGAACACTGAAGCTTTCTTT
TRBV5-1,TRBJ2-1,.,.,CASSLGARRDEQFF,TGCGCCAGCAGCTTGGGGGCACGGCGCGATGAGCAGTTCTTC
TRBV20-1,TRBJ2-7,TRBD1,.,CSASKGTGPYEQYF,TGCAGTGCTAGTAAGGGGACAGGGCCCTACGAGCAGTACTTC
TRBV28,TRBJ1-6,.,.,CATERWSGVDYSPLHF,TGTGCCACCGAGCGGTGGTCAGGGGTTGATTATTCACCCCTCCACTTT
TRBV19,TRBJ2-1,TRBD2,.,CATALAGVVNEQFF,TGTGCCACCGCCTTGGCGGGAGTAGTCAATGAGCAGTTCTTC
TRBV7-8,TRBJ2-1,TRBD2,.,CASSLSSGTSDSSYNEQFF,TGTGCCAGCAGCCTCTCATCCGGGACTAGCGACAGCTCCTACAATGAGCAGTTCTTC
TRBV27,TRBJ2-2,.,.,CASSFPRGELFF,TGTGCCAGCAGTTTTCCTCGCGGGGAGCTGTTTTTT
TRBV7-8,TRBJ2-1,.,once,CASSPSTKTNNEQFF,TGTGCCAGCAGCCCGAGTACTAAAACCAACAATGAGCAGTTCTTC
TRBV11-2,TRBJ1-1,.,.,CASSLTGSRAFF,TGTGCCAGCAGCTTGACAGGCAGTAGGGCTTTCTTT
TRBV9,TRBJ2-5,TRBD1,.,CASSVEDRDETETQYF,TGTGCCAGCAGCGTAGAGGACAGGGATGAGACAGAGACCCAGTACTTC
TRBV28,TRBJ2-5,.,.,CASSFPSTRVLGTQYF,TGTGCCAGCAGTTTCCCCTCAACTCGGGTACTGGGGACCCAGTACTTC
TRBV10-3,TRBJ2-7,TRBD1,.,CAISPGTDFTYEQYF,TGTGCCATCAGTCCCGGGACAGACTTTACCTACGAGCAGTACTTC
TRBV18,TRBJ1-1,.,.,CASSPQRGQKSEAFF,TGTGCCAGCTCACCCCAACGAGGGCAGAAGTCTGAAGCTTTCTTT
TRBV6-2/TRBV6-3,TRBJ2-5,TRBD1,.,CASSRGQGVEETQYF,TGTGCCAGCAGTCGGGGACAGGGGGTGGAAGAGACCCAGTACTTC
TRBV28,TRBJ2-7,.,.,CASSPRGGVSYEQYF,TGTGCCAGCAGTCCCAGGGGCGGCGTCTCCTACGAGCAGTACTTC
TRBV5-1,TRBJ2-3,.,.,CASSPGTAGSRGTDTQYF,TGCGCCAGCAGCCCTGGGACGGCGGGATCCCGGGGGACAGATACGCAGTATTTT
TRBV2,TRBJ2-2,TRBD2,.,CASSVASGRTGELFF,TGTGCCAGCAGTGTGGCTAGCGGGAGAACCGGGGAGCTGTTTTTT
TRBV4-2,TRBJ2-5,TRBD2,few,CASSQGRLAGAFQETQYF,TGTGCCAGCAGCCAAGGGAGACTAGCGGGAGCTTTCCAAGAGACCCAGTACTTC
TRBV11-3,TRBJ1-1,.,.,CASSFGNTEAFF,TGTGCCAGCAGCTTCGGGAACACTGAAGCTTTCTTT
TRBV5-6,TRBJ2-7,.,once,CASSLVLGSSYEQYF,TGTGCCAGCAGCTTGGTGCTTGGGAGCTCCTACGAGCAGTACTTC
TRBV7-2,TRBJ2-1,.,.,CASSPQYNEQFF,TGTGCCAGCAGCCCCCAATACAATGAGCAGTTCTTC
TRBV28,TRBJ1-2,.,.,CASNPPGLTKYGYTF,TGTGCCAGCAACCCGCCCGGACTCACGAAATATGGCTACACCTTC
TRBV7-9,TRBJ1-5,.,.,CASSLWENQPQHF,TGTGCCAGCAGCCTCTGGGAGAATCAGCCCCAGCATTTT
TRBV5-1,TRBJ1-4,.,.,CASSPDLASEKLFF,TGCGCCAGCAGCCCGGACCTAGCCAGTGAAAAACTGTTTTTT
TRBV5-4,TRBJ2-7,TRBD2,.,CASSHSGLAYSYEQYF,TGTGCCAGCAGCCACTCGGGACTAGCGTACTCCTACGAGCAGTACTTC
TRBV5-5,TRBJ2-7,TRBD1,.,CASSTSGTEYYEQYF,TGTGCCAGCAGCACCTCCGGGACAGAGTACTACGAGCAGTACTTC
TRBV6-2/TRBV6-3,TRBJ2-1,.,many,CASSYSAGSDEQFF,TGTGCCAGCAGTTACTCAGCCGGGAGTGATGAGCAGTTCTTC
TRBV7-9,TRBJ2-3,TRBD2,.,CASSFDRVAGDTDTQYF,TGTGCCAGCAGCTTTGATCGAGTGGCGGGAGACACAGATACGCAGTATTTT
TRBV30,TRBJ1-3,.,.,CAWTRGLGNTIYF,TGTGCCTGGACCCGGGGTCTTGGAAACACCATATATTTT
TRBV29-1,TRBJ1-2,.,.,CSVALGSRNYGYTF,TGCAGCGTCGCCCTAGGGAGCAGGAACTATGGCTACACCTTC
TRBV5-1,TRBJ2-1,.,.,CASSLVGGEEQFF,TGCGCCAGCAGCTTGGTGGGCGGGGAAGAGCAGTTCTTC
TRBV6-4,TRBJ2-1,TRBD1,.,CASRTGDSYNEQFF,TGTGCCAGCAGGACAGGGGACTCCTACAATGAGCAGTTCTTC
TRBV5-4,TRBJ1-1,.,.,CASSLPSEAFF,TGTGCCAGCAGCTTGCCATCTGAAGCTTTCTTT
TRBV2,TRBJ2-7,.,.,CASSKRSSYEQYF,TGTGCCAGCAGCAAGCGTAGCTCCTACGAGCAGTACTTC
TRBV11-1,TRBJ2-7,TRBD1,few,CASSPRTGAGEQYF,TGTGCCAGCAGCCCTCGGACAGGGGCGGGCGAGCAGTACTTC
TRBV2,TRBJ2-7,TRBD2,.,CASTQGTSGIYEQYF,TGTGCCAGCACCCAGGGGACTAGCGGGATCTACGAGCAGTACTTC